This entry lists 32 T cell receptor beta chains sequenced from one sample in a study of cytomegalovirus exposure and HLA in healthy donors. The PCR ran on 60 Vbeta and 13 Jbeta primers. Using immunoSEQ multiplex PCR, the repertoire was profiled, and TCRdb retains in-frame clones only, with some absent. The profile shows about 170,000 clones, 81% of them singletons. What was sequenced was PBMCs. The receptors originated from a woman under 30 in good health and CMV-seronegative.

The J gene is TRBJ2-3, the V gene TRBV28; 9 bases match TRBD2. This CDR3 comprises 15 residues. Germline-derived CDR1 and CDR2 are MDHEN and SYDVKM. The trim removed 5 bases at V and 2 bases at J, leaving 5 bases unmatched. The CDR3, as DNA: TGTGCCAGCAGTAGGTTAGCGGGAGTCACAGATACGCAGTATTTT. It translates to CASSRLAGVTDTQYF.

V and J are TRBV2 and TRBJ2-2; tentatively, D is TRBD1 (6 bases). CDR3 length: 13 amino acids. V dropped 6 bases and J dropped 6 bases, with 11 bases sitting between them. CDR1 is SNHLY, CDR2 FYNNEI, per germline. The CDR3: CASSLQGSGELFF. The CDR3 DNA sequence: TGTGCCAGCAGCCTACAGGGATCCGGGGAGCTGTTTTTT.

As concerns this clone: This is likely a read error, given that the CDR3 carries no conserved phenylalanine or tryptophan at its end. The V and J genes are TRBV6-5 and TRBJ1-2, with 10 bases aligning to TRBD1. Germline V lookup: CDR1 MNHEY, CDR2 SVGAGI. Trimming at V came to 5 bases and at J to 2 bases, leaving 2 bases not matched to a gene. This CDR3 has 14 amino acids. CDR3 loop: CASSRQGANYGYTS. CDR3 nucleotide sequence: TGTGCCAGCAGTCGACAGGGGGCAAACTATGGCTACACCTCC.

CDR3: CASSPSTGPDGYTF. The DNA for the CDR3 is TGTGCCAGCTCACCTTCGACAGGGCCTGATGGCTACACCTTC. The V call is TRBV18, the J call TRBJ1-2, with 7 bases matching TRBD1. V was clipped by 3 bases and J by 6 bases; unmatched bases: 7. The CDR3 runs to 14 residues. In germline, CDR1 is KGHSH, CDR2 LQKENI.

The rearrangement uses TRBV7-7 and TRBJ1-4; TRBD1 matches 8 bases. CDR3 size: 15 residues. J lost 4 bases, V lost 1 base, and 2 bases had no gene match. From germline, CDR1 is SSHAT and CDR2 FNYEAQ (reference sequence). CDR3 in DNA: TGTGCCAGCAGCTTAGGGGGACAGGTTAATGAAAAACTGTTTTTT. It yields the protein CASSLGGQVNEKLFF.

The chain is built from TRBV7-2 and TRBJ2-3, with D perhaps matching TRBD1 (5 bases). CDR1 and CDR2 (germline): SGHTA, FQGNSA. V lost 5 bases and J 6 bases, leaving 9 bases between the germline ends. The CDR3 has 12 amino acids. CDR3 loop: CASSLYRDTQYF. The CDR3 nucleotides read TGTGCCAGCAGCCTCTACAGGGATACGCAGTATTTT.

The genes are TRBV5-6 and TRBJ1-2, with D unresolved. The CDR3 is 13 residues long. V lost 0 bases and J lost 4, with 7 bases in between. Germline V gene sequence: CDR1 SGHDT, CDR2 YYEEEE. The CDR3 reads CASSLGALYGYTF. The CDR3 region has the DNA TGTGCCAGCAGCTTGGGGGCGCTCTATGGCTACACCTTC.

The CDR3 sequence: CARSPGGRGLNTGELFF. As DNA, the CDR3 is TGTGCCAGAAGCCCCGGTGGCAGGGGCCTGAACACCGGGGAGCTGTTTTTT. The J gene is TRBJ2-2, the V gene TRBV5-3, with D perhaps TRBD1 (6 bases). TRBV5-3 is noted as an ORF with a role that remains uncertain. The length of the CDR3 is 17 residues. V lost 4 bases to trimming and J lost 1 base, with 17 bases between them.

The V gene is TRBV7-9, the J gene TRBJ2-3; 12 bases agree with TRBD2. J was trimmed by 0 bases and V by 4 bases; bases with no gene match: 5. The germline V gene encodes CDR1 SEHNR and CDR2 FQNEAQ (reference sequence). This CDR3 has 17 residues. The CDR3 sequence is CASSSGLAGVSTDTQYF. The CDR3 DNA sequence: TGTGCCAGCAGCTCGGGACTAGCGGGTGTTAGCACAGATACGCAGTATTTT.

This clone has only a few counts. The V gene is TRBV5-8, the J gene TRBJ2-7; D gene ambiguous. Per the germline V gene, CDR1 is SGHTS and CDR2 is YDEGEE. The V end was cut by 2 bases, the J end by 6 bases, with 6 bases between. This CDR3 has 11 residues. CDR3 loop: CASSLYSEQYF. The CDR3 nucleotides are TGTGCCAGCAGCTTATATAGCGAGCAGTACTTC.

This chain connects TRBV7-9 to TRBJ2-1; 10 bases are shared with TRBD2. Looked up from germline, CDR1 is SEHNR and CDR2 is FQNEAQ (reference sequence). Trimming took 3 bases from V and 3 from J; bases not matched to a gene: 5. The CDR3 sequence is 16 residues long. The CDR3 spells CASSFTSGIGYNEQFF. CDR3 DNA sequence: TGTGCCAGCAGCTTCACTAGCGGGATAGGCTACAATGAGCAGTTCTTC.

The gene calls are TRBV5-6 and TRBJ2-7; 9 bases agree with TRBD2. The germline CDR1 and CDR2 sequences are SGHDT and YYEEEE. After removal of 3 bases from V and 5 bases from J, the junction contained 3 bases not matched to a gene. CDR3 length: 13 residues. The CDR3 sequence is CASSSGLANEQYF. CDR3 bases: TGTGCCAGCAGCTCCGGACTAGCGAACGAGCAGTACTTC. Using reference TRBV5-6 and TRBJ2-7 for the parts outside the CDR3, the full variable domain is DAGVTQSPTHLIKTRGQQVTLRCSPKSGHDTVSWYQQALGQGPQFIFQYYEEEERQRGNFPDRFSGHQFPNYSSELNVNALLLGDSALYLCASSSGLANEQYFGPGTRLTVT.

This clone occurred a few times. The V call is TRBV7-8, the J call TRBJ2-5; D possibly corresponds to TRBD2 (5 bases). The CDR3 contains 16 residues. CDR1 SGHVS and CDR2 FQNEAQ come from the germline V gene. The V end was cut by 1 base, the J end by 2 bases, with 14 bases between. CDR3 sequence: CASSLVLDRTQETQYF. In DNA, the CDR3 is TGTGCCAGCAGCTTAGTTCTGGACCGGACTCAAGAGACCCAGTACTTC.

This rearrangement joins TRBV6-5 to TRBJ2-7; 7 bases match TRBD1. Germline V lookup: CDR1 MNHEY, CDR2 SVGAGI. Unmatched junction bases numbered 6, after V lost 0 bases and J lost 1 base. This CDR3 has 16 amino acids. The DNA for the CDR3 is TGTGCCAGCAGTTACTCGGGACAGCGACCTTCCTACGAGCAGTACTTC. Translated: CASSYSGQRPSYEQYF.

V gene TRBV28 combines with J gene TRBJ2-3; 8 bases agree with TRBD2. The junction had 6 bases not matched to a gene; V was cut back by 5 bases and J by 5 bases. The germline gives CDR1 MDHEN, CDR2 SYDVKM. The CDR3 is 14 amino acids. This CDR3 is CASSPAGGEDTQYF. CDR3 nucleotides: TGTGCCAGCAGTCCCGCGGGGGGAGAAGATACGCAGTATTTT.

V is TRBV4-1 and J is TRBJ2-7; TRBD1 matches 10 bases. V lost 3 bases and J lost 2; bases outside the gene matches: 19. Germline CDR1 reads MGHRA; CDR2 reads YSYEKL. The CDR3 length is 20 residues. The chain's CDR3 is CASSQKLWTGGFGNTYEQYF. CDR3 nucleotide sequence: TGCGCCAGCAGCCAGAAGTTGTGGACAGGGGGTTTCGGCAACACCTACGAGCAGTACTTC.

This clone was detected only once. V and J are TRBV6-1 and TRBJ2-3, with 16 bases matching TRBD2. The CDR3 is 17 amino acids. V was clipped by 3 bases and J by 7 bases; unmatched bases: 7. Germline values: CDR1 MNHNS, CDR2 SASEGT. Written as DNA, the CDR3 is TGTGCCAGCAGTGATCCGGGACTAGCGGGAGGGAGCAATACGCAGTATTTT. It codes for CASSDPGLAGGSNTQYF.

The V call is TRBV30, the J call TRBJ2-2; 7 bases are a match to TRBD2. CDR1 and CDR2 from the germline V gene are GTSNPN and SVGIG (reference sequence). The length of the CDR3 is 17 residues. V lost 0 bases and J lost 4; bases outside the gene matches: 11. The CDR3 protein is CAWSVNLGRALTGELFF. The DNA of the CDR3 is TGTGCCTGGAGTGTAAATCTAGGGAGGGCCCTCACCGGGGAGCTGTTTTTT. Complete variable domain (other parts from reference TRBV30 and TRBJ2-2): SQTIHQWPATLVQPVGSPLSLECTVEGTSNPNLYWYRQAAGRGLQLLFYSVGIGQISSEVPQNLSASRPQDRQFILSSKKLLLSDSGFYLCAWSVNLGRALTGELFFGEGSRLTVL.

The chain recombines TRBV5-1 with TRBJ2-3, with D possibly matching TRBD2 (6 bases). The ends were cut back, 4 bases at V and 0 bases at J, with 12 bases in the middle. The CDR3 loop spans 15 amino acids. The germline CDR1 and CDR2 sequences are SGHRS and YFSETQ. CDR3 sequence (DNA): TGCGCCAGCAGCGGTCCCGGGACTAGCACAGATACGCAGTATTTT. Amino acids: CASSGPGTSTDTQYF.

As regards this clone: Here the CDR3 omits its conserved ending phenylalanine or tryptophan, so a read error is the likely source. This rearrangement joins TRBV7-9 to TRBJ1-2; D perhaps matches TRBD1 (5 bases). Trimming pared 1 base from V and 5 bases from J, leaving 11 bases between. This CDR3 has 14 amino acids. Germline V lookup: CDR1 SEHNR, CDR2 FQNEAQ (reference sequence). This CDR3 reads CASSLEGRVYGYTL. For the CDR3, the DNA is TGTGCCAGCAGCTTAGAAGGCAGGGTTTATGGCTACACCCTC.

This chain uses TRBV6-1 with TRBJ2-2; 9 nucleotides align to TRBD1. V lost 6 bases, J lost 2 bases, and 4 bases stayed unmatched. The V gene's germline CDR1 is MNHNS and CDR2 SASEGT. This CDR3 region has 15 residues. Here the CDR3 reads CASRAGQGNTGELFF. The CDR3 DNA reads as TGTGCCAGCAGAGCGGGACAGGGAAACACCGGGGAGCTGTTTTTT.

This clone was detected only a few times. The chain carries TRBV6-6 and TRBJ2-7, with 10 positions matching TRBD2. The CDR3 has 14 amino acids. J lost 2 bases, V lost 6 bases, and 4 bases had no gene match. CDR1 and CDR2 from the germline V gene are MNHNY and SVGAGI (reference sequence). DNA of the CDR3: TGTGCCAGCAGCCCGACTAGCGGGCCCTACGAGCAGTACTTC. This gives the protein CASSPTSGPYEQYF.

The chain recombines TRBV11-2 with TRBJ1-1; D is possibly TRBD1 (5 bases). Between the trimmed V and J ends, which lost 6 bases and 7 bases, there was a span of 12 bases. CDR3 length equals 12 residues. CDR1 SGHAT and CDR2 FQNNGV come from the germline V gene. The CDR3: CASSPYRSEAFF. In nucleotides, the CDR3 is TGTGCCAGCAGTCCCTACAGGAGTGAAGCTTTCTTT.

The chain recombines TRBV6-1 with TRBJ2-1; TRBD1 aligns across 7 bases. The germline gives CDR1 MNHNS, CDR2 SASEGT. V dropped 0 bases and J dropped 4; count of bases not matched to a gene: 3. CDR3 size: 15 residues. CDR3 DNA: TGTGCCAGCAGTGAAGCCGGGACAGAGTACAATGAGCAGTTCTTC. The encoded protein is CASSEAGTEYNEQFF.

V is TRBV9 and J is TRBJ2-7, with D maybe TRBD2 (5 bases). The CDR3 contains 16 residues. Germline V gene lookup returns CDR1 SGDLS and CDR2 YYNGEE. V was pared by 2 bases and J by 0 bases, with 15 bases between. The CDR3 DNA follows: TGTGCCAGCAGCGTCCAAGACGGGGAAAGCTCCTACGAGCAGTACTTC. Amino acids: CASSVQDGESSYEQYF.

The chain has TRBV28 and TRBJ1-3; no clear D. Trimming took 7 bases from V and 3 from J, leaving 16 bases between them. The germline gives CDR1 MDHEN, CDR2 SYDVKM. The CDR3 is 15 residues long. This chain's CDR3 is CASTETREGGNTIYF. The CDR3 DNA reads as TGTGCCAGCACAGAGACAAGGGAGGGTGGAAACACCATATATTTT. Combining the CDR3 with reference TRBV28 and TRBJ1-3 gives the whole variable domain DVKVTQSSRYLVKRTGEKVFLECVQDMDHENMFWYRQDPGLGLRLIYFSYDVKMKEKGDIPEGYSVSREKKERFSLILESASTNQTSMYLCASTETREGGNTIYFGEGSWLTVV.

The chain carries TRBV5-4 and TRBJ1-4; 12 bases align to TRBD1. J lost 8 bases, V lost 9 bases, and 11 bases had no gene match. Germline CDR1 SGHNT, CDR2 YYREEE (reference sequence). The CDR3 length is 15 residues. CDR3 in amino acids: CATGTGGREREKLFF. The DNA of the CDR3 is TGTGCCACCGGGACAGGGGGCCGTGAAAGGGAAAAACTGTTTTTT.

The chain recombines TRBV7-5 with TRBJ1-2; the table's D call of TRBD1 was not tested on the DNA. TRBV7-5 is classified as a pseudogene. This CDR3 has 13 residues. The CDR3 nucleotides are TGTGTCAGAAGCTTAGCCCAGGGCTATGGCTACACCTTC. Translation: CVRSLAQGYGYTF.

The chain links TRBV27 to TRBJ2-7, with 8 bases fitting TRBD1. CDR1 is MNHEY, CDR2 SMNVEV, per germline (reference sequence). The CDR3 is 15 residues long. V lost 1 base to trimming and J lost 4 bases; unmatched junction nucleotides: 6. CDR3 sequence reads: CASSLFGQGAYEQYF. In DNA form, the CDR3 reads TGTGCCAGCAGTTTATTCGGGCAGGGGGCGTACGAGCAGTACTTC.

The gene calls are TRBV6-7 and TRBJ1-5, with a tentative D call TRBD1 (5 bases). TRBV6-7 is known as an ORF, though its function is uncertain. The CDR3 length is 16 residues. The germline V and J ends were trimmed by 6 bases and 4 bases, with 19 bases remaining between them. CDR3 DNA sequence: TGTGCCAGCAGCTCCCCCCGACAGTTACTTAATCAGCCCCAGCATTTT. Amino acid sequence: CASSSPRQLLNQPQHF.

A word on this clone: This specimen includes other DNA sequences encoding the same CDR3. CDR3 coding DNA: TGTGCCAGCAGCCCAGGAGGGGGCGGAGATCCAACAGATACGCAGTATTTT. It codes for CASSPGGGGDPTDTQYF. The chain uses TRBV13 and TRBJ2-3, with a tentative D call TRBD1 (7 bases). Germline CDR1 reads PRHDT; CDR2 reads FYEKMQ (reference sequence). The V and J ends lost 5 bases and 3 bases respectively, with 21 bases between them. The CDR3 loop spans 17 amino acids.

The chain couples TRBV6-5 to TRBJ2-5; tentatively, D is TRBD1 (5 bases). CDR1 and CDR2 from the germline V gene are MNHEY and SVGAGI. The CDR3 length is 13 residues. V was pared by 6 bases and J by 4 bases, with 12 bases between. The CDR3 DNA follows: TGTGCCAGCAGGCCCAGACAGCCAGAGACCCAGTACTTC. Residues: CASRPRQPETQYF.